Given below is one T cell receptor (beta chain) in context. Its antigen is undetermined. The data were obtained in a study of T cell repertoires in cytomegalovirus infection. Turning to the study itself: Selection of CMV epitopes for the study included recently identified HLA-C-restricted and well-studied HLA-B-restricted ones.

A single record per CDR3 protein comes from TCRdb applying MiXCR to the reads. The table lists about a million distinct CDR3 sequences, roughly 31% of them singletons. Trimming removed 5 bases from V and 7 bases from J, with 15 bases in between. The V gene's germline CDR1 is SEHNR and CDR2 FQNEAQ (reference sequence). This CDR3 is built from 14 residues. The source of this sequence is a human donor in good health (CMV status not recorded). Some clones in this sample may be carry-over from other donors' samples. Material: cultured CD8+ T cells from PBMCs, obtained from culture after CMV antigen stimulation. This chain joins TRBV7-9 and TRBJ2-1; weak D call: TRBD2 (5 bases). The CDR3 reads CASSPVLAWNEQFF. CDR3 DNA: TGTGCCAGCAGCCCTGTTCTAGCTTGGAATGAGCAGTTCTTC. The full variable domain, with the rest looked up from reference TRBV7-9 and TRBJ2-1, is DTGVSQNPRHKITKRGQNVTFRCDPISEHNRLYWYRQTLGQGPEFLTYFQNEAQLEKSRLLSDRFSAERPKGSFSTLEIQRTEQGDSAMYLCASSPVLAWNEQFFGPGTRLTVL.